Below are 21 T cell receptor beta chains sequenced from a single sample in a study of vaccination and CD4 T cells after COVID-19. Noted treatment: approximately 9-day PBMC culture with coronavirus spike peptide pools or control peptides (ViraFEST assay). No antigen has been identified for these receptors. The assay that was used to sequence DNA from cultured CD4+ T cells was the Oncomine TCR Beta short-read assay. TCRdb analysed the PCR reads with MiXCR anew, one entry per CDR3 protein. Of roughly 12,000 distinct CDR3 sequences in the sample, 40% to 45% were seen once. The sample comprised cultured CD4+ T cells from blood. The receptors shown here come from a human donor with COVID-19.

The V gene is TRBV12-3 or TRBV12-4, the J gene TRBJ2-5; D possibly corresponds to TRBD2 (5 bases). Trimming stripped 7 bases from V and 4 bases from J, with 16 bases between. The CDR3 is 14 amino acids. The CDR3 DNA sequence: TGTGCCAGCACCGCCCGGAGCGGCGGAGAGACCCAGTACTTC. Amino acids: CASTARSGGETQYF.

In this sample, this clonotype turned up a few times. The chain recombines TRBV5-5 with TRBJ1-6; 8 bases match TRBD1. Germline V CDR1 and CDR2: SGHKS, YYEKEE (reference sequence). This CDR3 has 15 amino acids. The junction had 6 bases not matched to a gene; V was cut back by 4 bases and J by 6 bases. CDR3 DNA: TGTGCCAGCAGCGAAGGACAGGGCTTTAATTCACCCCTCCACTTT. Amino acid sequence: CASSEGQGFNSPLHF.

This clonotype was found a few times. This chain connects TRBV7-2 to TRBJ1-2, with D possibly TRBD1 on 6 matching bases. The germline CDR1 and CDR2 sequences are SGHTA and FQGNSA. Deletions cut 5 bases from V and 5 bases from J, with 12 bases between. The CDR3 is 13 amino acids. The CDR3 DNA is TGTGCCAGCAGCCCTGACAGGATATATGGCTACACCTTC. As protein: CASSPDRIYGYTF. Drawing the rest from reference TRBV7-2 and TRBJ1-2, the complete variable domain is GAGVSQSPSNKVTEKGKDVELRCDPISGHTALYWYRQSLGQGLEFLIYFQGNSAPDKSGLPSDRFSAERTGGSVSTLTIQRTQQEDSAVYLCASSPDRIYGYTFGSGTRLTVV.

This clonotype was recorded a few times. This chain joins TRBV19 and TRBJ2-3; D possibly matches TRBD1 or TRBD2 (5 bases each). V shed 10 bases and J shed 0 bases, with 11 bases lying between them. This CDR3 spans 13 amino acids. Per germline, CDR1 LNHDA and CDR2 SQIVND (reference sequence). DNA for the CDR3: TGTGCCACCCTGGGGACCAGCACAGATACGCAGTATTTT. It translates to CATLGTSTDTQYF.

This clonotype has a handful of counts. The chain joins TRBV6-1 to TRBJ1-1; TRBD1 might be the D (5 bases). Trimming took 5 bases from V and 11 from J, leaving 12 bases between them. The CDR3 sequence is 11 residues long. CDR1 MNHNS and CDR2 SASEGT come from the germline V gene. CDR3 coding DNA: TGTGCCAGCAGTACTACGGGGGAGGCTTTCTTT. Translation gives CASSTTGEAFF.

This chain joins TRBV5-4 and TRBJ1-1; TRBD1 matches at 7 bases. V gave up 4 bases and J gave up 2 bases; unmatched junction bases: 5. CDR1 is SGHNT and CDR2 is YYREEE in the germline V gene (reference sequence). The CDR3 totals 14 residues. The CDR3 spells CASSDGTANTEAFF. DNA for the CDR3: TGTGCCAGCAGCGACGGGACAGCTAACACTGAAGCTTTCTTT.

This clonotype was seen a handful of times. The chain uses TRBV7-9 and TRBJ2-1; TRBD1 agrees at 7 bases. The CDR3 is 14 amino acids. Germline V gene sequence: CDR1 SEHNR, CDR2 FQNEAQ (reference sequence). V trimming: 5 bases; J trimming: 8 bases; junction bases outside the gene matches: 9. The CDR3 DNA reads TGTGCCAGCAGCCTAGGGACAGCCGGCGATGAGCAGTTCTTC. Its translation: CASSLGTAGDEQFF.

This clonotype was seen more than once but under ten times. The chain carries TRBV4-1 and TRBJ1-2; TRBD1 matches at 10 bases. The CDR3 consists of 15 residues. CDR1 is MGHRA and CDR2 is YSYEKL in the germline V gene. V gave up 3 bases and J gave up 9 bases; unmatched junction bases: 10. CDR3 protein: CASSQLTGGDASYTF. The CDR3 bases are TGCGCCAGCAGCCAGCTGACAGGGGGCGATGCCAGCTACACCTTC.

This clonotype showed up just a few times. The CDR3 region is CATSDLALSGSTDTQYF. CDR3 DNA: TGTGCCACCAGTGATTTGGCCCTGAGCGGGAGCACAGATACGCAGTATTTT. V and J are TRBV24-1 and TRBJ2-3; D may be TRBD2 (6 bases). With 0 bases removed from V and 0 bases from J, the gap between germline ends came to 12 bases. Germline CDR1 reads KGHDR; CDR2 reads SFDVKD. This CDR3 comprises 17 residues.

This clonotype showed up just a few times. V gene TRBV10-1 combines with J gene TRBJ1-1, with TRBD1 as a possible D gene (6 bases). The CDR3 runs 12 residues. Trimming stripped 7 bases from V and 4 bases from J, with 10 bases between. Germline V CDR1 and CDR2: WNHNN, SYGVQD (reference sequence). CDR3 amino acids: CASIRGTTEAFF. The CDR3 DNA reads TGCGCCAGCATAAGGGGGACCACTGAAGCTTTCTTT.

This sequence joins TRBV11-3 and TRBJ2-3, with TRBD1 matching 7 bases. CDR1 and CDR2 from the germline V gene are SGHNT and YENEEA. The CDR3 is made up of 17 amino acids. V was clipped by 0 bases and J by 5 bases; unmatched bases: 11. The CDR3 bases are TGTGCCAGCAGCTTAGAAGAGGGGACAGCAGGCCGAGATACGCAGTATTTT. This gives the protein CASSLEEGTAGRDTQYF.

This clonotype was found once. The CDR3 is CASSRGQTYEQYF. The CDR3 DNA follows: TGTGCCAGCAGCCGAGGACAGACATACGAGCAGTACTTC. This chain uses TRBV4-2 with TRBJ2-7; the D gene is possibly TRBD1 (6 bases). Per the germline V gene, CDR1 is LGHNA and CDR2 is YNFKEQ. The CDR3 consists of 13 residues. Trimming took off 4 bases at V and 4 bases at J, with 11 bases between the two ends.

The chain links TRBV21-1 to TRBJ2-7; the table assigns TRBD2, which was not confirmed against the DNA. TRBV21-1 is a pseudogene segment. The CDR3 is made up of 19 amino acids. The CDR3 sequence: CASSKLLLTYSGVSDEQYF. The CDR3 DNA sequence: TGTGCCAGCAGCAAACTCCTTCTCACTTATAGCGGGGTGTCGGACGAGCAGTACTTC.

V is TRBV6-1 and J is TRBJ1-6; 7 nucleotides match TRBD1. After removal of 3 bases from V and 8 bases from J, the junction contained 16 bases not matched to a gene. Germline values: CDR1 MNHNS, CDR2 SASEGT. The CDR3 consists of 18 residues. The CDR3 coding sequence is TGTGCCAGCAGTGAGAACAGGGGTGGTCGTATAACGGATTCACCCCTCCACTTT. As protein: CASSENRGGRITDSPLHF.

The chain links TRBV19 to TRBJ2-3; 12 bases map to TRBD2. V dropped 4 bases and J dropped 2; count of bases not matched to a gene: 4. The germline gives CDR1 LNHDA, CDR2 SQIVND (reference sequence). The CDR3 extends over 16 amino acids. CDR3 amino acids: CASSKLAGGLTDTQYF. For the CDR3, the DNA is TGTGCCAGTAGTAAACTAGCGGGGGGCCTCACAGATACGCAGTATTTT. Full variable domain (rest looked up from reference TRBV19 and TRBJ2-3): DGGITQSPKYLFRKEGQNVTLSCEQNLNHDAMYWYRQDPGQGLRLIYYSQIVNDFQKGDIAEGYSVSREKKESFPLTVTSAQKNPTAFYLCASSKLAGGLTDTQYFGPGTRLTVL.

The chain carries TRBV5-1 and TRBJ2-1; D is possibly TRBD1 (5 bases). The V end lost 3 bases, the J end lost 4 bases, and 8 bases lay between the germline ends. The length of the CDR3 is 13 residues. CDR1 is SGHRS, CDR2 YFSETQ, per germline. The chain's CDR3 is CASSSGQYNEQFF. Here the CDR3 DNA reads TGCGCCAGCAGCTCTGGACAATACAATGAGCAGTTCTTC.

For the CDR3, the DNA is TGCAGTGTTCCCCTCCCCGGGACAGGGACGGAAAAACTGTTTTTT. Protein product: CSVPLPGTGTEKLFF. The chain combines TRBV20-1 with TRBJ1-4; TRBD1 aligns across 9 bases. V was pared by 7 bases and J by 8 bases, with 14 bases of the junction left unmatched. Germline CDR1 reads DFQATT; CDR2 reads SNEGSKA (reference sequence). This CDR3 has 15 residues.

This clonotype occurred a few times. The V gene is TRBV4-2, the J gene TRBJ1-2; D uncertain. V was shortened by 1 base and J by 1 base, with 13 bases between the two germline ends. Germline V gene sequence: CDR1 LGHNA, CDR2 YNFKEQ. The CDR3 totals 16 residues. The CDR3 DNA reads TGTGCCAGCAGCCAAGTTGTGGCGGAACTTAACTATGGCTACACCTTC. Translated: CASSQVVAELNYGYTF.

The chain has TRBV7-2 and TRBJ1-2, with D hard to call. Germline CDR1 reads SGHTA; CDR2 reads FQGNSA. There are 14 residues in the CDR3. V lost 1 base, J lost 7 bases, and 13 bases lay in between. The CDR3 coding sequence is TGTGCCAGCAGCTTAGACCGGGAATTGTTTGGCTACACCTTC. This encodes CASSLDRELFGYTF.

The V call is TRBV7-2, the J call TRBJ2-7; 11 positions match TRBD2. The CDR3 runs 17 residues. V lost 1 base and J lost 3; bases outside the gene matches: 8. The germline V gene has CDR1 SGHTA and CDR2 FQGNSA. The chain's CDR3 is CASSLVASGGLIYEQYF. CDR3 in DNA: TGTGCCAGCAGCTTAGTGGCTAGCGGGGGGCTGATCTACGAGCAGTACTTC.

This chain links TRBV19 with TRBJ1-6; 7 bases align to TRBD1. Germline V gives CDR1 LNHDA, CDR2 SQIVND (reference sequence). The trim removed 2 bases at V and 10 bases at J, leaving 5 bases unmatched. This CDR3 has 14 amino acids. The CDR3, as DNA: TGTGCCAGTAGTATACAGGGGGTGGCATCACCCCTCCACTTT. Translated: CASSIQGVASPLHF.